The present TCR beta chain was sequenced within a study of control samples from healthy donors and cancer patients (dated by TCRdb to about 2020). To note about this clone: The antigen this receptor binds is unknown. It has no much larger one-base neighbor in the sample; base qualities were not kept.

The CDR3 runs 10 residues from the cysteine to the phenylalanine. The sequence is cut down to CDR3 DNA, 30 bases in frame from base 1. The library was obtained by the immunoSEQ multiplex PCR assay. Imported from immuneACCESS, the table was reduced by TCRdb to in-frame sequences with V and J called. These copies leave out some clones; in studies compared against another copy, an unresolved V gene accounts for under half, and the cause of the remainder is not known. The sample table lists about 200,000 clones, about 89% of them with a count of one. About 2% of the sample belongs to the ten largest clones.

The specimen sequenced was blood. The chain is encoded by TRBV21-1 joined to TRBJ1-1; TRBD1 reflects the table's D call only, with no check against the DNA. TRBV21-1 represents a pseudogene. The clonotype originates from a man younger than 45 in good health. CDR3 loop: CANRQGSAFF. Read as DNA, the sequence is TGTGCCAACCGACAGGGATCGGCTTTCTTT.